The present T cell receptor beta chain was sequenced within a study of beta chain features in type 1 diabetes. Expressed TCRB transcripts were sequenced after all isolated RNA was converted to cDNA. The table came from immunoSEQ multiplex PCR; TCRdb's copy has only in-frame clones and leaves some out. In the table there are around 150,000 clones, approximately 10% of which are singletons. Findings and limits, study-wide: All four CD4+ subsets of Type 1 diabetes patients contained TCRB CDR3s that were moderately but significantly shorter.

Remarks on this clone: Antigen unknown.

The origin of this receptor is a woman in her thirties with type 1 diabetes. The sample was central memory CD4+ T cells from blood.

As DNA, the CDR3 is TGTGCCATCAGGACCGGGGCCTACGAGCAGTACTTC. Its translation is CAIRTGAYEQYF. The chain is built from TRBV6-6 and TRBJ2-7, with a weak D call TRBD2 (5 bases). V was pared by 10 bases and J by 2 bases, with 12 bases between. This CDR3 contains 12 residues. The germline V gene encodes CDR1 MNHNY and CDR2 SVGAGI (reference sequence).